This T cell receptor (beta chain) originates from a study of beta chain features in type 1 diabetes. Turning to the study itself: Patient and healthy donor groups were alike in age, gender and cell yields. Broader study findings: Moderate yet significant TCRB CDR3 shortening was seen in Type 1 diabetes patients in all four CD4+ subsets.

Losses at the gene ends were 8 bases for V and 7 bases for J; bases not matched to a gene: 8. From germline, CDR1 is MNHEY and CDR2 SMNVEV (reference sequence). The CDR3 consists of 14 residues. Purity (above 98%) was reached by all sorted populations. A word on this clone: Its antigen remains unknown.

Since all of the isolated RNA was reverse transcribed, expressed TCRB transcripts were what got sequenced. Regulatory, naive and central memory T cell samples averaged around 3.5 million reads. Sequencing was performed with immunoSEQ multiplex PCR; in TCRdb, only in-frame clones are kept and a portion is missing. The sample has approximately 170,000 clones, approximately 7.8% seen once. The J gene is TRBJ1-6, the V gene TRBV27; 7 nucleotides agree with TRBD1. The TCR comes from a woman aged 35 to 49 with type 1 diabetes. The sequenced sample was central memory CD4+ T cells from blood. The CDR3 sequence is CASPNRGRNSPLHF. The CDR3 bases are TGTGCCAGCCCAAACAGGGGAAGAAATTCACCCCTCCACTTT.